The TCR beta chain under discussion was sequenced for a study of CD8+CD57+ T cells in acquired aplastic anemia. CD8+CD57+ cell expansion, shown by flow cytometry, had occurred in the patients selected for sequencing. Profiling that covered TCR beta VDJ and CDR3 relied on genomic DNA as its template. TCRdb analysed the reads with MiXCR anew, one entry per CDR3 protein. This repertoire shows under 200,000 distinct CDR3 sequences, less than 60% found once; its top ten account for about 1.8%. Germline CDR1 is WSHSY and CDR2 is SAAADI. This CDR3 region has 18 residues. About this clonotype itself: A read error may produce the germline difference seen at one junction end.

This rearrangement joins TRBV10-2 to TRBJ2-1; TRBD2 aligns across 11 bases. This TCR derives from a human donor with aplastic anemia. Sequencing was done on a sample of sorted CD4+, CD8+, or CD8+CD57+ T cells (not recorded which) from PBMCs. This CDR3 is CASRGGLAEPSSYSEQFF. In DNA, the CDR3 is TGCGCCAGCAGGGGGGGACTAGCGGAACCAAGCTCCTACAGTGAGCAGTTCTTC.